This T cell receptor (beta chain) was identified during a study of human T cells and chemical hapten exposure. Time point reported: pre-sensitization, week 0. Treatment of the sample: therapeutic diphenylcyclopropenone sensitization with weekly scalp DPC. TCRdb used MiXCR to reprocess the RACE reads, holding one entry per CDR3 protein. In the table there are a few hundred thousand distinct CDR3 sequences, just under 8% of which are singletons. The CDR3 runs to 15 residues. Germline CDR1 MNHEY, CDR2 SVGEGT. With 7 bases removed from V and 7 bases from J, the gap between germline ends came to 20 bases. The V and J genes are TRBV6-2 or TRBV6-3 and TRBJ2-1; D tentatively reads TRBD1 or TRBD2 (5 bases each). The source was whole blood, collected in connection with sensitization to the hapten diphenylcyclopropenone (DPC). This TCR came from a young man with alopecia areata. Some clones in this sample may be carry-over from other donors' samples. The CDR3 region is CASKRGKLYWNEQFF. The CDR3 coding sequence is TGTGCCAGCAAGAGGGGAAAATTGTACTGGAATGAGCAGTTCTTC.